This T cell receptor beta chain was recorded in a study of blood T cell repertoires in COVID-19. Turning to the study itself: PBMCs, B-cell-depleted T cells, or T cells were the source of the cDNA or gDNA that made up the material.

Cohorts were assigned according to the clinical history that participants reported. V was trimmed by 4 bases and J by 7 bases, leaving 8 bases between them. CDR3 length: 12 amino acids. Germline assignment: CDR1 KGHSH and CDR2 LQKENI. Methods used by the authors: Cell counts per sample came from amplifying reference gene primers. Clones were read by immunoSEQ multiplex PCR, and TCRdb kept only the in-frame ones, dropping some. Clone size and V and J calls were adopted from that table, with D and trimming inferred from the DNA. This table has approximately 390,000 clones, around 90% appearing once. Material: PBMCs or T cells enriched from blood (not recorded which). The receptor's source is a woman between 35 and 50 years old with acute COVID-19. V usage is TRBV18 and J usage is TRBJ2-1, with D hard to call. The CDR3 loop is CASSQQPNEQFF. In DNA form, the CDR3 reads TGTGCCAGCTCACAACAACCGAATGAGCAGTTCTTC.